This TCR beta chain appears in the sequencing data of a study of CD8 T cells in ankylosing spondylitis. The study, taken as a whole, reports: Reportedly, matched ankylosing spondylitis synovial fluid was significantly enriched for disease-linked clones. Ankylosing spondylitis blood appeared to be characterized by a TCR beta motif of several highly homologous variants. The disease-linked clones had a CD8+ phenotype and low blood frequencies.

This clonotype was counted ten times or more. Its antigen is currently unknown. Germline-derived CDR1 and CDR2 are SGDLS and YYNGEE. The germline V and J ends were trimmed by 1 base and 0 bases, with 12 bases remaining between them. This CDR3 is 16 amino acids long. The TCR beta libraries were generated through quantitative 5'-RACE incorporating molecular barcodes. Each CDR3 protein is one row after TCRdb ran MiXCR on the 5' RACE reads. This table holds 250,000 or so distinct CDR3 sequences, approximately 12% found once. The chain recombines TRBV9 with TRBJ2-3; no clear D. Sample: blood, either unsorted or a sorted T cell fraction (not recorded which). This TCR was recovered from a male donor with ankylosing spondylitis or in good health (not recorded which). DNA for the CDR3: TGTGCCAGCAGCGTATCGCTCATGACTAGCACAGATACGCAGTATTTT. As protein: CASSVSLMTSTDTQYF.